These 4 T cell receptor beta chains came from one sample sequenced in a study of T cells in Graves' hyperthyroidism and ophthalmopathy (dated by TCRdb to the late 2010s). The library came from multiplex PCR. Instrument used: Illumina HiSeq 2000. Amplification of TCR beta CDR3 regions was carried out from RNA transcripts. The first round of RT-PCR for the TCR CDR3 was performed with the HTBI primer set and the Qiagen OneStep RT-PCR kit. In TCRdb, the public reads were trimmed at Q25 with fastp and aligned with MiXCR, with productive beta chains retained. One record per CDR3 amino acid sequence lists the most common genes and DNA. Here the sample has some 490,000 distinct CDR3 sequences; less than 25% occur a single time. Less than 65% of the sample rests with the top ten. Sequencing was done on a sample of blood. All receptors derive from a woman between 65 and 79 years old with Graves' ophthalmopathy.

The chain uses TRBV7-3 and TRBJ2-1, with a weak D call TRBD2 (6 bases). CDR3 size: 12 residues. V gave up 5 bases and J gave up 9 bases, with 11 bases separating them. Germline V lookup: CDR1 SGHTA, CDR2 FQGTGA. Written as DNA, the CDR3 is TGTGCCAGCAGCCACTTGGGAGGTGAGCAGTTCTTC. Translating it yields CASSHLGGEQFF.

This clonotype was counted ten times or more. This chain connects TRBV2 to TRBJ2-1, with 13 bases fitting TRBD2. V was pared by 6 bases and J by 9 bases, with 5 bases of the junction left unmatched. CDR3 length equals 14 residues. From germline, CDR1 is SNHLY and CDR2 FYNNEI. CDR3 sequence: CASRRTSGRGEQFF. CDR3 bases: TGTGCCAGCAGGAGGACTAGCGGGAGAGGTGAGCAGTTCTTC.

This chain uses TRBV6-1 with TRBJ1-5, with D unclear. V was trimmed by 11 bases and J by 2 bases, leaving 10 bases between them. Germline V gene data show CDR1 as MNHNS and CDR2 as SASEGT. The CDR3 length is 12 residues. The CDR3 DNA is TGTGCCCCGATCGGCGGCAATCAGCCCCAGCATTTT. Translating it yields CAPIGGNQPQHF.

This chain connects TRBV3-1 to TRBJ1-2; no clear D. This CDR3 comprises 13 residues. The V gene lost 1 base and the J gene lost 8 bases, with 11 bases spanning the gap. Germline V gene lookup returns CDR1 LGHDT and CDR2 YNNKEL (reference sequence). The CDR3 region is CASSQVPEQGYTF. The DNA of the CDR3 is TGTGCCAGCAGCCAAGTCCCTGAGCAAGGCTACACCTTC.